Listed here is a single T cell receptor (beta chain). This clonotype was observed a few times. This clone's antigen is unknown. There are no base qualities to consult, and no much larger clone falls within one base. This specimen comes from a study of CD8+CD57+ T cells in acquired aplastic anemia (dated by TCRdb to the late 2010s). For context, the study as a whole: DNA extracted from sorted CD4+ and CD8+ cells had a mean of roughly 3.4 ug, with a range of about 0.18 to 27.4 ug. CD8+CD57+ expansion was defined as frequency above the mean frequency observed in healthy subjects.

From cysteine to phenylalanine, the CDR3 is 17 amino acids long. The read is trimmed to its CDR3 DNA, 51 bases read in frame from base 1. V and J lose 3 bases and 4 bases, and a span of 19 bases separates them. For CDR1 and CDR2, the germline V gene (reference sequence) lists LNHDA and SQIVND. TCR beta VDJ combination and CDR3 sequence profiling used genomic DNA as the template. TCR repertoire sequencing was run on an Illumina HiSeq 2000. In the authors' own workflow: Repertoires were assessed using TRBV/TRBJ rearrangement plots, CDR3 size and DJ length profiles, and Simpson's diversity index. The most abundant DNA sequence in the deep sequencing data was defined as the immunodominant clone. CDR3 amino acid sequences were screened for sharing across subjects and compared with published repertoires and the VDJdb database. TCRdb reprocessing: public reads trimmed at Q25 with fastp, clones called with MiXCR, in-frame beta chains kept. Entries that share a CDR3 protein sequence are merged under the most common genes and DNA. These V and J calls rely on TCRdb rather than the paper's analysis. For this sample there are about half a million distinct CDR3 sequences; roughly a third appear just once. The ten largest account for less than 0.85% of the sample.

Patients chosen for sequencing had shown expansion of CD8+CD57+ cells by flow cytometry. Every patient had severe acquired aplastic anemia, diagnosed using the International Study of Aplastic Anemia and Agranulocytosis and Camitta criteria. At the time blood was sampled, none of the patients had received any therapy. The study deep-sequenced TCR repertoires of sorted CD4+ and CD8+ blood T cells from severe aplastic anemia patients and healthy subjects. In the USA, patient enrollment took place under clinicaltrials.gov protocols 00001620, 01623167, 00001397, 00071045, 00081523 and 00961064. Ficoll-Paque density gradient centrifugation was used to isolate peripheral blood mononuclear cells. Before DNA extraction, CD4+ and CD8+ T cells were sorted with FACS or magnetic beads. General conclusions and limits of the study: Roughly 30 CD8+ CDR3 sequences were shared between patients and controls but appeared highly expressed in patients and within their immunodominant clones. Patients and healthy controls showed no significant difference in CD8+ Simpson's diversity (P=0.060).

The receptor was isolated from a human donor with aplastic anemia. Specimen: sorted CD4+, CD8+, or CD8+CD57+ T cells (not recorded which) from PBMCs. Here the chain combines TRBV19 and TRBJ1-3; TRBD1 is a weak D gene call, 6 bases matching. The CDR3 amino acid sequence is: CASSMFLQGDFGNTIYF. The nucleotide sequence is TGTGCCAGTAGTATGTTTTTACAGGGTGATTTCGGAAACACCATATATTTT.